The 10 T cell receptor beta chains presented below share a single source sample, sequenced in a study of regulatory T cells in long-lasting Graves disease. In building TCR beta libraries, iRepertoire HTBI primers were used together with Arm-PCR of CDR3 regions. TCRdb re-called the multiplex PCR reads with MiXCR, one entry per CDR3 protein. In the table there are a few hundred thousand distinct CDR3 sequences, 12% of which are singletons. The time point: newly diagnosed GD, antithyroid drugs for less than 3 months. Extracted PBMC RNA gave rise to the TCR library. These data were also filed under a second study, of T cells in Graves' hyperthyroidism and ophthalmopathy.

This sample comprised peripheral blood mononuclear cells (PBMCs), obtained at new diagnosis, from a patient treated with antithyroid drugs. These receptors were taken from a young woman with Graves disease.

This clonotype was seen a few times. DNA of the CDR3: TGTGCCACCAGCAGAGACTCACACGGGAGCACAGATACGCAGTATTTT. This encodes CATSRDSHGSTDTQYF. V gene TRBV15 combines with J gene TRBJ2-3; D gene ambiguous. The V gene lost 0 bases and the J gene lost 0 bases, with 10 bases spanning the gap. From germline, CDR1 is LNHNV and CDR2 YYDKDF (reference sequence). The CDR3 length is 16 residues.

V and J are TRBV7-2 and TRBJ1-3; D unresolved. There are 18 residues in the CDR3. Germline CDR1 is SGHTA and CDR2 is FQGNSA. V dropped 1 base and J dropped 0 bases, with 16 bases sitting between them. CDR3 sequence: CASSLVRQTSFSGNTIYF. In DNA form, the CDR3 reads TGTGCCAGCAGCTTAGTGCGTCAGACCAGTTTCTCTGGAAACACCATATATTTT. Supplemented by reference TRBV7-2 and TRBJ1-3, the full variable domain reads GAGVSQSPSNKVTEKGKDVELRCDPISGHTALYWYRQSLGQGLEFLIYFQGNSAPDKSGLPSDRFSAERTGGSVSTLTIQRTQQEDSAVYLCASSLVRQTSFSGNTIYFGEGSWLTVV.

The chain uses TRBV7-9 and TRBJ1-4; D is unresolved. Trimming shortened V by 0 bases and J by 8 bases, and 10 bases separated the two germline ends. CDR1 SEHNR and CDR2 FQNEAQ come from the germline V gene (reference sequence). There are 14 residues in the CDR3. In DNA form, the CDR3 reads TGTGCCAGCAGCTTAGCAGGTGTCCGGGAAAAACTGTTTTTT. Protein product: CASSLAGVREKLFF.

This clonotype was seen many times. This chain joins TRBV12-3 or TRBV12-4 and TRBJ1-1; tentative D call: TRBD1 (6 bases). Trimming stripped 5 bases from V and 4 bases from J, with 14 bases between. The CDR3 sequence is 14 residues long. CDR3 in amino acids: CASSRTGSGTEAFF. CDR3 bases: TGTGCCAGCAGTCGAACAGGGAGCGGCACTGAAGCTTTCTTT.

This clonotype was detected many times. The chain has TRBV7-9 and TRBJ2-1; D is possibly TRBD2 (6 bases). V was clipped by 8 bases and J by 2 bases, with 16 bases between them. The CDR3 contains 15 residues. Germline V gene lookup returns CDR1 SEHNR and CDR2 FQNEAQ (reference sequence). The CDR3 loop reads CASPGPGTAYNEQFF. The CDR3 coding sequence is TGTGCCAGCCCCGGCCCCGGGACTGCCTACAATGAGCAGTTCTTC.

This clonotype was detected ten times or more. The genes are TRBV27 and TRBJ2-1, with TRBD1 matching over 7 bases. CDR3 size: 17 residues. CDR1 is MNHEY, CDR2 SMNVEV, per germline (reference sequence). The V gene end was trimmed by 2 bases and the J gene end by 2 bases; junction bases not matched to a gene: 9. DNA for the CDR3: TGTGCCAGCAGTTTAGGCCGGACAGGCCTGCCCTACAATGAGCAGTTCTTC. Translating it yields CASSLGRTGLPYNEQFF.

This clonotype was detected ten times or more. This chain uses TRBV27 with TRBJ2-5; D call uncertain. The CDR3 consists of 14 residues. Germline CDR1 is MNHEY and CDR2 is SMNVEV (reference sequence). Trimming removed 5 bases from V and 5 bases from J, with 15 bases in between. This CDR3 is CASSPRKATETQYF. CDR3 in DNA: TGTGCCAGCAGTCCCAGGAAGGCAACGGAGACCCAGTACTTC.

Of note for this clonotype: Compared with germline, one end of the junction differs, possibly owing to a read error. This chain joins TRBV4-1 and TRBJ1-1; no clear D. CDR3 length equals 15 residues. CDR1 and CDR2 from the germline V gene are MGHRA and YSYEKL. The CDR3 is CASSQDLESLQGTFF. CDR3 DNA sequence: TGTGCCAGCAGCCAAGATTTGGAGAGCCTTCAAGGGACTTTCTTT.

Regarding this clonotype: This likely traces to a read error, being one base from a far larger clone. The rearrangement joins TRBV13 to TRBJ2-3; 10 bases are a match to TRBD2. The J call may be incorrect, as the DNA end agrees better with TRBJ2-7. Per germline, CDR1 PRHDT and CDR2 FYEKMQ (reference sequence). The CDR3 is 13 residues long. The CDR3 region is CASSTGTSAEQYF. CDR3 nucleotide sequence: TGTGCCAGCAGCACCGGGACTAGCGCTGAGCAGTACTTC.

This clonotype was recorded at least ten times. This chain links TRBV30 with TRBJ1-6; tentative D call: TRBD1 (5 bases). Trimming removed 2 bases from V and 14 bases from J, with 19 bases in between. The CDR3 covers 14 residues. Germline CDR1 reads GTSNPN; CDR2 reads SVGIG (reference sequence). Here the CDR3 reads CAWSRDLEETALHF. In DNA, the CDR3 is TGTGCCTGGAGTAGGGACTTGGAGGAGACGGCCCTCCACTTT.